Listed below are T cell receptor beta chains from one sample, sequenced in a study of T cell responses to AZD1222 COVID-19 vaccine. Using immunoSEQ multiplex PCR, the repertoire was profiled, and TCRdb retains in-frame clones only, with some absent. The table lists some 96,000 clones, more than 70% of them singletons, with over 2.5% in the top ten. The sequencing here drew on peripheral blood, taken on day 0 of AZD1222 vaccination. The source is an adult in good health. The CDR3 runs from the conserved cysteine through the conserved F or W. The D gene is left open where the match is weak. The size field is filled for only some rows; it gives once, few, many or a size class.

clone size | J gene | V gene | D gene | CDR3 DNA | CDR3 protein
few | TRBJ1-1 | TRBV7-8 | . | TGTGCCAGCAGCTTAAAAGACTTT | CASSLKDF
. | TRBJ1-5 | TRBV6-4 | . | TGTGCCAGCAGTGAAAGACAGGACTATAGCAATCAGCCCCAGCATTTT | CASSERQDYSNQPQHF
. | TRBJ1-5 | TRBV29-1 | TRBD1 | TGCAGCGTTGGGGACAGGGCCGGCCAGCCCCAGCATTTT | CSVGDRAGQPQHF
. | TRBJ1-5 | TRBV28 | . | TGTGCCAGCAGGGAAGGGGTTCAGCCCCAGCATTTT | CASREGVQPQHF
. | TRBJ2-2 | TRBV18 | TRBD1 | TGTGCCAGCTCCCTTGACAGGGGCACCGGGGAGCTGTTTTTT | CASSLDRGTGELFF
. | TRBJ2-2 | TRBV7-3 | TRBD2 | TGTGCCAGCAGCTCCCGCGGGGGGGCACTCGACACCGGGGAGCTGTTTTTT | CASSSRGGALDTGELFF
once | TRBJ1-1 | TRBV4-1 | . | TGCGCCAGCAGCCACGGGACACTCGTTGAAGCTTTCTTT | CASSHGTLVEAFF
. | TRBJ1-1 | TRBV11-1 | . | TGTGCCAGCAGCTTAAAATCGGCAGGGGCGAACACTGAAGCTTTCTTT | CASSLKSAGANTEAFF
. | TRBJ1-3 | TRBV30 | . | TGTGCCTGGAGTAACCCTCAACCGGTCTCTGGAAACACCATATATTTT | CAWSNPQPVSGNTIYF
. | TRBJ1-2 | TRBV6-5 | TRBD1 | TGTGCCAGCAGCCCCGACAGGGCGGGGAATGGCTACACCTTC | CASSPDRAGNGYTF
. | TRBJ2-1 | TRBV6-1 | TRBD2 | TGTGCCAGCAGTGGGCTAGCGGGGGGACGAACGAGAGGTAAGTTCTTC | CASSGLAGGRTRGKFF
. | TRBJ2-7 | TRBV6-5 | . | TGTGCCAGCAGGAAGGACAGCTACGAGCAGTACTTC | CASRKDSYEQYF
. | TRBJ2-1 | TRBV19 | TRBD2 | TGTGCCAGTAGTACGGGGGGGACGTCCTCTGAGCAGTTCTTC | CASSTGGTSSEQFF
. | TRBJ1-5 | TRBV30 | TRBD1 | TGTGCCTGGAGTCAACAGGGGGGCAATCAGCCCCAGCATTTT | CAWSQQGGNQPQHF
. | TRBJ1-1 | TRBV6-6 | TRBD1 | TGTGCCAGCAGTCGGGGCGGGACAGGGGCCGAAGGCGCTGAAGCTTTCTTT | CASSRGGTGAEGAEAFF
. | TRBJ1-3 | TRBV18 | TRBD1 | TGTGCCAGCTCACCCGGACAGGGGACGAGAAACACCATATATTTT | CASSPGQGTRNTIYF
few | TRBJ1-3 | TRBV5-1 | . | TGCGCCAGCAGCTTCCTCGGGGCGGACTCTGGAAACACCATATATTTT | CASSFLGADSGNTIYF
. | TRBJ2-2 | TRBV11-2 | TRBD1 | TGTGCCAGCAGCTTAACATTTGACAGGGTCAACACCGGGGAGCTGTTTTTT | CASSLTFDRVNTGELFF
. | TRBJ2-3 | TRBV5-1 | TRBD2 | TGCGCCAGCAGCCTCGGGGCTAGCGGGGAAGATACGCAGTATTTT | CASSLGASGEDTQYF
. | TRBJ1-4 | TRBV6-5 | TRBD1 | TGTGCCAGCAGTACACGGACAGGGGGGGACGAAAAACTGTTTTTT | CASSTRTGGDEKLFF
. | TRBJ1-1 | TRBV7-2 | . | TGTGCCAGCAGCTTAAGCCCACGGGGGCAAGGGACTGAAGCTTTCTTT | CASSLSPRGQGTEAFF
. | TRBJ1-2 | TRBV18 | . | TGTGCCAGCTCACCGGGCAGGGATTTCTATGGCTACACCTTC | CASSPGRDFYGYTF
. | TRBJ1-2 | TRBV30 | . | TGTGCCTGGATTAGGCAGGATAAAGATGGCTACACCTTC | CAWIRQDKDGYTF
. | TRBJ2-2 | TRBV19 | TRBD1 | TGTGCCAGTAGTCCCTACAGGGGATCTAACACCGGGGAGCTGTTTTTT | CASSPYRGSNTGELFF
. | TRBJ2-1 | TRBV7-3 | TRBD2 | TGTGCCAGCAGCTCAGTAGCGGGGCAGCAGTTCTTC | CASSSVAGQQFF
. | TRBJ2-3 | TRBV5-6 | TRBD1 | TGTGCCAGCAGCTCTTTCGGGACAGGCCCAGATACGCAGTATTTT | CASSSFGTGPDTQYF
. | TRBJ2-7 | TRBV6-5 | . | TGTGCCAGCATGAGGGCGGACGAGCAGTACTTC | CASMRADEQYF
. | TRBJ1-2 | TRBV12-3/TRBV12-4 | . | TGTGCCAGCTCGGGCGGCGATTTCTATGGCTACACCTTC | CASSGGDFYGYTF
. | TRBJ2-5 | TRBV6-4 | . | TGTGCCAGGCCAGAAATGACGGAGACCCAGTACTTC | CARPEMTETQYF
. | TRBJ1-2 | TRBV5-1 | . | TGCGCCAGCAGCTTGGTGACAGGCCGCTTCTACACCTTC | CASSLVTGRFYTF
. | TRBJ2-7 | TRBV5-1 | TRBD1 | TGCGCCAGCAGCTTGGGACAGGGATGGGAGCAGTACTTC | CASSLGQGWEQYF
. | TRBJ2-3 | TRBV6-5 | . | TGTGCCAGCAGTTCGGGTATGGCGCAGTATTTT | CASSSGMAQYF
. | TRBJ2-7 | TRBV25-1 | . | TGTGCCAGCAGTGACCCCAACAACTACGAGCAGTACTTC | CASSDPNNYEQYF
once | TRBJ1-5 | TRBV6-1 | . | TGTGCCAGCAGTGAAGCGAAATTTGGGGGGAATCAGCCCCAGCATTTT | CASSEAKFGGNQPQHF
. | TRBJ2-1 | TRBV29-1 | . | TGCAGCGGGGGGCTGACCAGGCAGCAGTTCTTC | CSGGLTRQQFF
. | TRBJ1-1 | TRBV3-1/TRBV3-2 | . | TGTGCCAGCAGCCAAGGGAGACAAAACACTGAAGCTTTCTTT | CASSQGRQNTEAFF
once | TRBJ1-1 | TRBV30 | . | TGTGCCTGGAGGGTTGGGGGGGCTATGAACACTGAAGCTTTCTTT | CAWRVGGAMNTEAFF
once | TRBJ2-7 | TRBV29-1 | TRBD2 | TGCAGCGTTGCATCGGGACTACTCGCCTACGAGCAGTACTTC | CSVASGLLAYEQYF
. | TRBJ1-2 | TRBV5-4 | . | TGTGCCAGCAGTTCCGGACGGGGCTATGGCTACACCTTC | CASSSGRGYGYTF
few | TRBJ2-3 | TRBV6-5 | . | TGTGCCAGCAGTTACAGGGGCACAGATACGCAGTATTTT | CASSYRGTDTQYF
. | TRBJ1-1 | TRBV6-5 | . | TGTGCCAGCAGTTACTCGGGAGGGCGAAGGACTGAAGCTTTCTTT | CASSYSGGRRTEAFF